This record looks at one TCR beta chain sequence and its context. The data belong to a study of blood T cell repertoires in COVID-19. Study details: COVID-19 samples from acute and convalescent phases originated in the United States, Italy and Spain.

Germline loops: CDR1 LGHDT, CDR2 YNNKEL (reference sequence). Trimming left V 5 bases short and J 3 bases short, with 16 bases between. CDR3 length equals 16 residues. In the source study's methods: Nucleated cell number was recorded as an estimate derived from reference gene primer amplification. TCRdb keeps only in-frame clones here, not all; method: immunoSEQ multiplex PCR. That table is the source of V, J and clone size, and D and trimming were worked out from the DNA. The sample shows about 84,000 clones, 75% to 85% of them seen only once. Sequencing was performed on peripheral blood. This receptor was obtained from a woman older than 75 with acute or convalescent COVID-19. The V gene is TRBV3-1 (or the pseudogene TRBV3-2), the J gene TRBJ1-4; D might be TRBD1 (5 bases). The CDR3 DNA reads TGTGCCAGCAGCTCGCGGGGGGGTCTGGCTAATGAAAAACTGTTTTTT. It is translated as CASSSRGGLANEKLFF.